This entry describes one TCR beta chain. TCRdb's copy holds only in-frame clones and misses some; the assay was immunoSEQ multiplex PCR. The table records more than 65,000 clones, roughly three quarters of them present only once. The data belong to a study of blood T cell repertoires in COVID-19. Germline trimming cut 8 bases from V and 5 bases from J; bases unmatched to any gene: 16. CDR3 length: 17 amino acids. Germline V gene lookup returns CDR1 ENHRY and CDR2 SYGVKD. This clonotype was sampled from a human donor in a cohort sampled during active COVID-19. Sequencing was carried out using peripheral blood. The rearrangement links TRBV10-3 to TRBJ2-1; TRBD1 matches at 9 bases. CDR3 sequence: CAIAGQGPGGWNNEQFF. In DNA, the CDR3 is TGTGCCATCGCCGGACAGGGGCCCGGCGGCTGGAACAATGAGCAGTTCTTC.